This T cell receptor (beta chain) was observed in a study of T cell repertoires in cytomegalovirus infection. The CDR3 loop spans 13 amino acids. Trimming removed 8 bases at V and 3 bases at J, with 14 bases between. CDR1 and CDR2 (germline): SEHNR, FQNEAQ (reference sequence). This clonotype was observed a handful of times. Its antigen is still unknown. TCRdb re-derived calls from the reads in MiXCR, one entry per CDR3 protein. In the table there are 68,000 or so distinct CDR3 sequences, about 23% of which are singletons. The chain couples TRBV7-9 to TRBJ2-7; D may be TRBD1 (6 bases). This receptor was obtained from a human donor in good health (CMV status not recorded). Some clones in this sample may be carry-over from other donors' samples. The specimen sequenced was PBMCs, sequenced either directly or after in vitro stimulation (not recorded which). Written as DNA, the CDR3 is TGTGCCAGCCTAGGGCAGGGGATCTACGAGCAGTACTTC. It specifies CASLGQGIYEQYF.